This T cell receptor (beta chain) emerged from a study of blood T cell repertoires in COVID-19. Germline V gives CDR1 ENHRY, CDR2 SYGVKD. Trimming cost V 2 bases and J 6 bases, with 15 bases left between them. The CDR3 runs to 15 residues. In the study's own analysis: Amplification of reference gene primers was used by the study to estimate nucleated cell counts. The data were produced by immunoSEQ multiplex PCR, yet TCRdb's version contains in-frame clones alone and is incomplete. The V and J calls and clone size are taken from that table; D and trimming were inferred from the DNA. Of about 190,000 clones detected, approximately 88% appear once; the ten largest clones hold 3.2%. Living in about two dozen US areas, the participants were between about 18 and 100 years of age. Donors in Cohort 3 counted as recovered after two negative PCRs, clearance, or symptom resolution.

The origin of this receptor is a woman between 25 and 40 years old who had recovered from COVID-19. The chain carries TRBV10-3 and TRBJ2-3; possible D gene TRBD2, 6 bases. Source material: PBMCs or T cells enriched from blood (not recorded which). The CDR3 nucleotides are TGTGCCATCAGTGAGAGGGACTCCACAGAGGATACGCAGTATTTT. This sequence encodes CAISERDSTEDTQYF.